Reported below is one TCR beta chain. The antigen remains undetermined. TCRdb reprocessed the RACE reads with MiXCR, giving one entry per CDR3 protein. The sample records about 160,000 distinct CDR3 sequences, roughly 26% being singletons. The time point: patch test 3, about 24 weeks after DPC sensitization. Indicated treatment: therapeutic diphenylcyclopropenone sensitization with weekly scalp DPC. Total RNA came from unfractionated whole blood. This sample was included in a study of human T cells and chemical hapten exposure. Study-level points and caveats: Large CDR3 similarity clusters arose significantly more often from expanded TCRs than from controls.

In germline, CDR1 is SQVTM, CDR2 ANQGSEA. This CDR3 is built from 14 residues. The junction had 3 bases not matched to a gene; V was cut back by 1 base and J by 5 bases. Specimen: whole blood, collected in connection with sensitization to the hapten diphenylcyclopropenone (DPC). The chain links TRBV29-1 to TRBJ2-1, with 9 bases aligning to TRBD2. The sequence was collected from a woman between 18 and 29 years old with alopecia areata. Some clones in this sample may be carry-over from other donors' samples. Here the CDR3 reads CSVEGLAGNNEQFF. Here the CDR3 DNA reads TGCAGCGTTGAAGGGCTAGCGGGGAACAATGAGCAGTTCTTC.